One sample yielded the 23 T cell receptor beta chains listed below, sequenced in a study of PD-L1 blockade in urothelial cancer. Method: immunoSEQ multiplex PCR; TCRdb's copy keeps in-frame clones and lacks some. The sample yields roughly 62,000 clones, approximately 80% seen once. The sample in question was PBMCs, obtained around atezolizumab (anti-PD-L1) treatment. Receptor source: a man between 65 and 85 years old with urothelial cancer.

The V gene is TRBV6-5, the J gene TRBJ1-5, with TRBD1 matching over 7 bases. This CDR3 comprises 14 residues. Germline CDR1 is MNHEY and CDR2 is SVGAGI. V was clipped by 6 bases and J by 5 bases; unmatched bases: 7. For the CDR3, the DNA is TGTGCCAGCAGCCCCGGGACAGCCCATCAGCCCCAGCATTTT. Amino acids: CASSPGTAHQPQHF.

The V gene is TRBV10-3, the J gene TRBJ2-2; a weak D match, TRBD1 (6 bases). The CDR3 sequence is 16 residues long. Germline CDR1 is ENHRY and CDR2 is SYGVKD. Trimming stripped 1 base from V and 2 bases from J, with 11 bases between. The CDR3 reads CAISEFDRTNTGELFF. In DNA form, the CDR3 reads TGTGCCATCAGTGAGTTTGACAGGACTAACACCGGGGAGCTGTTTTTT.

The chain's CDR3 is CASSYTGTAATGELFF. CDR3 coding DNA: TGTGCCAGCAGCTACACCGGGACAGCTGCCACCGGGGAGCTGTTTTTT. The chain links TRBV5-6 to TRBJ2-2; 7 nucleotides match TRBD1. The V segment lost 3 bases and the J segment 4 bases; nucleotides outside the gene matches: 9. The CDR3 runs to 16 residues. Germline values: CDR1 SGHDT, CDR2 YYEEEE.

The chain couples TRBV29-1 to TRBJ2-2; 10 bases map to TRBD2. The CDR3 runs 16 residues. Trimming at V came to 4 bases and at J to 7 bases, leaving 12 bases not matched to a gene. CDR1 and CDR2 (germline): SQVTM, ANQGSEA. CDR3 in DNA: TGCAGCGTTGCGGGACTCAGCGGGAGGGCGAGCGGGGAGCTGTTTTTT. Its protein product is CSVAGLSGRASGELFF.

This rearrangement joins TRBV5-6 to TRBJ2-7; 9 nucleotides align to TRBD2. V was pared by 4 bases and J by 6 bases, with 11 bases of the junction left unmatched. CDR3 length equals 15 residues. CDR1 is SGHDT, CDR2 YYEEEE, per germline. CDR3 bases: TGTGCCAGCAGCCTGGAGGCTAGCGGGATCGGCGAGCAGTACTTC. Amino acids: CASSLEASGIGEQYF.

The J gene is TRBJ1-3, the V gene TRBV15; D is possibly TRBD1 (5 bases). The CDR3 contains 14 residues. CDR1 and CDR2 (germline): LNHNV, YYDKDF (reference sequence). With 0 bases removed from V and 2 bases from J, the gap between germline ends came to 5 bases. The CDR3 here is CATSRETAGNTIYF. The CDR3 nucleotides read TGTGCCACCAGCAGAGAGACAGCTGGAAACACCATATATTTT.

This rearrangement joins TRBV5-1 to TRBJ2-2, with 11 positions matching TRBD2. The CDR3 is made up of 18 amino acids. CDR1 is SGHRS and CDR2 is YFSETQ in the germline V gene. J gave up 1 base and V 0 bases, and 5 bases lay outside the gene matches. The CDR3 DNA reads as TGCGCCAGCAGCTTGGGGCTAGCGGGAGGATTGAACACCGGGGAGCTGTTTTTT. Encoded protein: CASSLGLAGGLNTGELFF.

The chain couples TRBV5-1 to TRBJ2-1; 7 bases align to TRBD2. This CDR3 has 14 residues. CDR1 is SGHRS, CDR2 YFSETQ, per germline. J lost 3 bases, V lost 3 bases, and 3 bases had no gene match. CDR3 sequence: CASSSPSGYNEQFF. CDR3 coding DNA: TGCGCCAGCAGCTCCCCTAGCGGCTACAATGAGCAGTTCTTC.

At least ten counts were recorded for this clone. This chain links TRBV19 with TRBJ1-1; TRBD1 aligns across 7 bases. This CDR3 comprises 14 residues. CDR1 is LNHDA and CDR2 is SQIVND in the germline V gene (reference sequence). Germline trimming cut 6 bases from V and 0 bases from J; bases unmatched to any gene: 4. CDR3 nucleotides: TGTGCCAGTAGGAAGGACAGGCTGAACACTGAAGCTTTCTTT. It codes for CASRKDRLNTEAFF.

The chain employs TRBV2 and TRBJ1-1, with 7 bases identical to TRBD1. CDR3 length equals 14 residues. J lost 1 base, V lost 5 bases, and 4 bases had no gene match. Germline V gene lookup returns CDR1 SNHLY and CDR2 FYNNEI. The CDR3 loop is CASSPGQWNTEAFF. The CDR3 DNA is TGTGCCAGCAGTCCGGGACAGTGGAACACTGAAGCTTTCTTT.

V is TRBV7-3 and J is TRBJ2-1, with 8 bases aligning to TRBD1. CDR3 length equals 16 residues. Germline V gene data show CDR1 as SGHTA and CDR2 as FQGTGA. Trimming took 4 bases from V and 3 from J; bases not matched to a gene: 8. The CDR3, as DNA: TGTGCCAGCAGCTCCCCCGGACAGGGTGGCTACAATGAGCAGTTCTTC. Translation gives CASSSPGQGGYNEQFF.

J is TRBJ2-7 and V is TRBV6-6; the match to TRBD1 covers 9 bases. Germline-derived CDR1 and CDR2 are MNHNY and SVGAGI (reference sequence). The V gene end was trimmed by 0 bases and the J gene end by 3 bases; junction bases not matched to a gene: 0. CDR3 size: 14 residues. In nucleotides, the CDR3 is TGTGCCAGCAGTTACTCGGGACAGGGCTACGAGCAGTACTTC. The encoded protein is CASSYSGQGYEQYF.

The rearrangement joins TRBV18 to TRBJ2-2; D is perhaps TRBD1 (6 bases). V lost 3 bases to trimming and J lost 5 bases, with 13 bases between them. From germline, CDR1 is KGHSH and CDR2 LQKENI. There are 15 residues in the CDR3. In DNA, the CDR3 is TGTGCCAGCTCACCTGAACAGGGTGGTACCGGGGAGCTGTTTTTT. Its translation: CASSPEQGGTGELFF.

The count of this clone is one. The rearrangement links TRBV18 to TRBJ2-2; no reliable D call. In germline, CDR1 is KGHSH, CDR2 LQKENI. Trimming took off 3 bases at V and 0 bases at J, with 5 bases between the two ends. The CDR3 has 14 residues. CDR3 protein: CASSPKTNTGELFF. CDR3 bases: TGTGCCAGCTCACCCAAAACGAACACCGGGGAGCTGTTTTTT.

This chain uses TRBV11-2 with TRBJ2-3; TRBD1 is a possible D gene (6 bases). Germline CDR1 reads SGHAT; CDR2 reads FQNNGV. Trimming cost V 4 bases and J 4 bases, with 15 bases left between them. This CDR3 is 15 amino acids long. The CDR3 bases are TGTGCCAGCAGCTCCACCGGGACATCCGCAGATACGCAGTATTTT. Encoded protein: CASSSTGTSADTQYF. The variable domain in full, completed from reference TRBV11-2 and TRBJ2-3, reads EAGVAQSPRYKIIEKRQSVAFWCNPISGHATLYWYQQILGQGPKLLIQFQNNGVVDDSQLPKDRFSAERLKGVDSTLKIQPAKLEDSAVYLCASSSTGTSADTQYFGPGTRLTVL.

The chain links TRBV5-1 to TRBJ1-4; 8 bases fit TRBD1. Trimming at V came to 5 bases and at J to 2 bases, leaving 5 bases not matched to a gene. Looked up from germline, CDR1 is SGHRS and CDR2 is YFSETQ. There are 15 residues in the CDR3. The CDR3 protein is CASRQTGGTNEKLFF. DNA of the CDR3: TGCGCCAGCAGACAAACAGGGGGGACTAATGAAAAACTGTTTTTT.

This chain joins TRBV19 and TRBJ2-7, with 7 bases fitting TRBD1. The germline V gene encodes CDR1 LNHDA and CDR2 SQIVND (reference sequence). This CDR3 comprises 15 residues. Trimming cost V 4 bases and J 4 bases; bases outside gene matches: 10. The CDR3 spells CASSNDRDGTYEQYF. In DNA, the CDR3 is TGTGCCAGTAGTAACGACAGGGATGGTACTTACGAGCAGTACTTC.

The V gene is TRBV5-1, the J gene TRBJ1-4; the match to TRBD1 covers 9 bases. The CDR3 runs to 15 residues. V trimming: 2 bases; J trimming: 3 bases; junction bases outside the gene matches: 2. Per germline, CDR1 SGHRS and CDR2 YFSETQ. CDR3 residues: CASSFGTGPNEKLFF. The CDR3 DNA is TGCGCCAGCAGCTTCGGGACAGGGCCTAATGAAAAACTGTTTTTT.

This chain connects TRBV6-1 to TRBJ1-3, with D maybe TRBD1 (6 bases). CDR3 length: 15 amino acids. Trimming shortened V by 3 bases and J by 0 bases, and 9 bases separated the two germline ends. Germline V lookup: CDR1 MNHNS, CDR2 SASEGT. CDR3 in amino acids: CASSDRGFSGNTIYF. CDR3 DNA sequence: TGTGCCAGCAGTGATAGGGGGTTCTCTGGAAACACCATATATTTT.

The chain uses TRBV5-6 and TRBJ1-1; TRBD1 might be the D (6 bases). V was pared by 3 bases and J by 1 base, with 25 bases between. Germline V gene sequence: CDR1 SGHDT, CDR2 YYEEEE. The CDR3 loop spans 19 amino acids. Here the CDR3 DNA reads TGTGCCAGCAGCTCCCTACTACTCGGGCAGGGGATGAAGAACACTGAAGCTTTCTTT. The encoded protein is CASSSLLLGQGMKNTEAFF.

A few counts support this clone. The chain has TRBV5-1 and TRBJ2-3; 9 bases agree with TRBD2. Per the germline V gene, CDR1 is SGHRS and CDR2 is YFSETQ. The CDR3 has 14 amino acids. V gave up 7 bases and J gave up 2 bases; unmatched junction bases: 5. The CDR3 DNA reads as TGCGCCAGCCGACTAGCGGAGCACACAGATACGCAGTATTTT. It codes for CASRLAEHTDTQYF.

V gene TRBV7-9 combines with J gene TRBJ1-1; 8 bases match TRBD1. The CDR3 contains 15 residues. Germline CDR1 and CDR2: SEHNR and FQNEAQ (reference sequence). Trimming at V came to 3 bases and at J to 1 base, leaving 4 bases not matched to a gene. This CDR3 is CASSLLTGANTEAFF. The CDR3 DNA is TGTGCCAGCAGCTTGCTGACAGGGGCGAACACTGAAGCTTTCTTT.

This chain connects TRBV18 to TRBJ2-1, with 7 bases aligning to TRBD2. The J segment lost 1 base and the V segment lost 4 bases, leaving 7 bases of the junction unmatched. Germline CDR1 KGHSH, CDR2 LQKENI. The CDR3 length is 16 residues. This CDR3 is CASSRAGGRSYNEQFF. In DNA, the CDR3 is TGTGCCAGCTCACGGGCTGGCGGGAGATCCTACAATGAGCAGTTCTTC.